One sample yielded the 7 T cell receptor beta chains listed below, sequenced in a study of Ad26.COV2.S vaccination and SARS-CoV-2 variants. Libraries were prepared by immunoSEQ multiplex PCR; TCRdb keeps only in-frame clonotypes and omits some of them. The top ten clones hold 12% of a sample with hundreds of thousands of clones, roughly 90% of them seen once. Treatment given: around 19 received Ad26.COV2.S at low or high dose, single or two shots; a few received placebo; per-sample allocation not given. Day 63 after the first vaccine or placebo injection was the time point for sampling. The material was peripheral blood, obtained in a trial of Ad26.COV2.S vaccine versus placebo. These receptors were obtained from a person between 18 and 59 years old who received the Ad26.COV2.S COVID-19 vaccine or a placebo.

This clone was observed a handful of times. The chain combines TRBV6-5 with TRBJ2-1; the match to TRBD2 covers 8 bases. V lost 2 bases to trimming and J lost 5 bases; unmatched junction nucleotides: 5. The CDR3 extends over 15 amino acids. Looked up from germline, CDR1 is MNHEY and CDR2 is SVGAGI. In nucleotides, the CDR3 is TGTGCCAGCAGTTACAGAGCGGGAGCCCACAATGAGCAGTTCTTC. Its translation is CASSYRAGAHNEQFF.

This clone appeared a single time. The chain uses TRBV14 and TRBJ2-1, with 8 nucleotides matching TRBD2. This CDR3 spans 16 amino acids. Per germline, CDR1 SGHDN and CDR2 FVKESK. After removal of 0 bases from V and 4 bases from J, the junction contained 5 bases not matched to a gene. CDR3 bases: TGTGCCAGCAGCCAAGAGGCTAGCGGGTTGTACAATGAGCAGTTCTTC. This gives the protein CASSQEASGLYNEQFF.

This clone showed up just once. The chain joins TRBV30 to TRBJ1-4; D gene unclear. The CDR3 length is 15 residues. Germline V gives CDR1 GTSNPN, CDR2 SVGIG (reference sequence). The V end lost 7 bases, the J end lost 0 bases, and 15 bases lay between the germline ends. The CDR3: CASANRIATNEKLFF. DNA of the CDR3: TGTGCCTCTGCAAACCGAATAGCAACTAATGAAAAACTGTTTTTT.

Turning to this clone: The junction differs from germline at one of its ends, possibly a read error. The rearrangement links TRBV7-7 to TRBJ2-1; TRBD2 is a possible D gene (6 bases). Germline values: CDR1 SSHAT, CDR2 FNYEAQ (reference sequence). The CDR3 consists of 15 residues. CDR3 DNA sequence: TGTGCTAGCAGCTTGGGGCGGGGCTCCTACAATGAGCAGTTCTTC. It encodes CASSLGRGSYNEQFF.

The rearrangement uses TRBV5-1 and TRBJ2-7, with D perhaps assigned TRBD1 or TRBD2 (6 bases each). Germline values: CDR1 SGHRS, CDR2 YFSETQ. V was cut by 2 bases and J by 5 bases, with 20 bases left in between. The CDR3 runs to 16 residues. The chain's CDR3 is CASSFRGGGAQDEQYF. DNA of the CDR3: TGCGCCAGCAGCTTCAGAGGAGGGGGTGCGCAGGACGAGCAGTACTTC.

This chain connects TRBV29-1 to TRBJ2-1; 12 bases fit TRBD2. Germline CDR1 is SQVTM and CDR2 is ANQGSEA. This CDR3 is built from 15 residues. Trimming cost V 6 bases and J 10 bases; bases outside gene matches: 13. In DNA, the CDR3 is TGCAGCGTCCTCGGTACTAGCGGGAGGTCAAGGGAGCAGTTCTTC. Translated: CSVLGTSGRSREQFF.

The V call is TRBV4-3, the J call TRBJ2-3, with 9 bases that match TRBD2. V lost 4 bases to trimming and J lost 4 bases; unmatched junction nucleotides: 15. The germline CDR1 and CDR2 sequences are LGHNA and YSLEER. The CDR3 covers 18 residues. CDR3 in amino acids: CASSRTQVAGAGADTQYF. DNA for the CDR3: TGCGCCAGCAGCCGCACTCAAGTAGCGGGAGCAGGAGCAGATACGCAGTATTTT.